Shown below are 22 T cell receptor beta chains from a single sample sequenced in a study of shared clonotypes between healthy human individuals. Using immunoSEQ multiplex PCR, the repertoire was profiled, and TCRdb retains in-frame clones only, with some absent. The sample lists about 1.1 million clones, approximately 75% occurring once. What was sequenced was memory CD4+ T cells from PBMCs. Subset defined: CD45RA-negative fraction. The receptors derive from a man younger than 30 in good health. Some clones in this sample may be carry-over from other donors' samples.

The chain combines TRBV5-1 with TRBJ2-2, with no clear D. Looked up from germline, CDR1 is SGHRS and CDR2 is YFSETQ. Between the trimmed V and J ends, which lost 6 bases and 4 bases, there was a span of 16 bases. The CDR3 length is 15 residues. Here the CDR3 DNA reads TGCGCCAGCACAGCACTACAGACCGGCACCGGGGAGCTGTTTTTT. Translated, it gives CASTALQTGTGELFF.

The chain carries TRBV5-1 and TRBJ2-2, with D tentatively TRBD1 (6 bases). This CDR3 comprises 16 residues. Germline V lookup: CDR1 SGHRS, CDR2 YFSETQ. The V and J ends lost 4 bases and 0 bases respectively, with 13 bases between them. This chain's CDR3 is CASSTRQDANTGELFF. The CDR3 DNA reads as TGCGCCAGCAGCACCAGACAGGACGCGAACACCGGGGAGCTGTTTTTT.

The chain employs TRBV28 and TRBJ1-5; D unclear. Per germline, CDR1 MDHEN and CDR2 SYDVKM. The V gene lost 6 bases and the J gene lost 0 bases, with 6 bases spanning the gap. This CDR3 region has 13 residues. This CDR3 is CASRKYSNQPQHF. CDR3 bases: TGTGCCAGCAGAAAATATAGCAATCAGCCCCAGCATTTT.

This chain connects TRBV6-5 to TRBJ2-7; D may be TRBD2 (6 bases). The CDR3 runs to 15 residues. Germline CDR1 MNHEY, CDR2 SVGAGI. V lost 4 bases, J lost 4 bases, and 17 bases lay in between. CDR3: CASSWAGTERYEQYF. CDR3 coding DNA: TGTGCCAGCAGTTGGGCCGGGACTGAGCGGTACGAGCAGTACTTC.

The chain couples TRBV4-2 to TRBJ2-1; 11 bases align to TRBD2. CDR1 and CDR2 (germline): LGHNA, YNFKEQ. V gave up 1 base and J gave up 9 bases; unmatched junction bases: 5. This CDR3 is 15 amino acids long. CDR3 region: CASSQVSGRAVEQFF. Written as DNA, the CDR3 is TGTGCCAGCAGCCAAGTTAGCGGGAGGGCCGTTGAGCAGTTCTTC.

To note about this clone: Additional DNA sequences in this sample encode the identical CDR3. The gene calls are TRBV7-3 and TRBJ1-1; unclear D gene. Trimming shortened V by 0 bases and J by 1 base, and 3 bases separated the two germline ends. CDR1 is SGHTA and CDR2 is FQGTGA in the germline V gene. The CDR3 has 13 amino acids. The CDR3 loop reads CASSLTTNTEAFF. The CDR3 region has the DNA TGTGCCAGCAGCTTAACTACGAACACTGAAGCTTTCTTT.

This chain joins TRBV19 and TRBJ2-2; 13 nucleotides align to TRBD2. Germline V CDR1 and CDR2: LNHDA, SQIVND (reference sequence). Trimming cost V 7 bases and J 7 bases; bases outside gene matches: 9. This CDR3 is built from 16 residues. The CDR3 DNA is TGTGCCAGTATCCGGACTAGCGGGAGCCTTGGCGGGGAGCTGTTTTTT. It is translated as CASIRTSGSLGGELFF.

V gene TRBV14 combines with J gene TRBJ2-7; D might be TRBD1 (5 bases). CDR1 is SGHDN and CDR2 is FVKESK in the germline V gene. This CDR3 comprises 12 residues. Trimming shortened V by 8 bases and J by 2 bases, and 10 bases separated the two germline ends. This CDR3 reads CASAGPAYEQYF. In nucleotides, the CDR3 is TGTGCCAGCGCAGGGCCAGCCTACGAGCAGTACTTC.

CDR3 sequence: CAWGTGAANTGELFF. In DNA, the CDR3 is TGTGCCTGGGGGACAGGGGCCGCGAACACCGGGGAGCTGTTTTTT. The chain uses TRBV30 and TRBJ2-2; 10 bases fit TRBD1. The V gene end was trimmed by 5 bases and the J gene end by 0 bases; junction bases not matched to a gene: 3. CDR1 GTSNPN and CDR2 SVGIG come from the germline V gene (reference sequence). The CDR3 runs 15 residues.

This chain links TRBV29-1 with TRBJ2-7; D remains ambiguous. The CDR3 has 16 amino acids. Germline CDR1 is SQVTM and CDR2 is ANQGSEA. Trimming took 5 bases from V and 3 from J, leaving 23 bases between them. Here the CDR3 DNA reads TGCAGCGTTAAGCCTTCCCCCTACGACGGCGGCTACGAGCAGTACTTC. Protein product: CSVKPSPYDGGYEQYF.

V usage is TRBV27 and J usage is TRBJ1-2; D is possibly TRBD1 (5 bases). The CDR3 is 15 amino acids. Germline V lookup: CDR1 MNHEY, CDR2 SMNVEV (reference sequence). The V gene lost 6 bases and the J gene lost 2 bases, with 16 bases spanning the gap. CDR3 loop: CASRTRGGVNYGYTF. The CDR3 DNA sequence: TGTGCCAGCAGAACCCGGGGGGGGGTGAACTATGGCTACACCTTC.

This sequence joins TRBV28 and TRBJ2-7, with 9 positions matching TRBD1. Per germline, CDR1 MDHEN and CDR2 SYDVKM. The CDR3 runs 16 residues. V was clipped by 5 bases and J by 0 bases; unmatched bases: 8. The CDR3 here is CASSPTGGWISYEQYF. The CDR3 nucleotides are TGTGCCAGCAGTCCAACAGGGGGCTGGATCTCCTACGAGCAGTACTTC.

Many counts were recorded for this clone. The chain links TRBV4-3 to TRBJ2-1, with 10 bases that match TRBD2. Germline CDR1 and CDR2: LGHNA and YSLEER. The V gene end was trimmed by 0 bases and the J gene end by 4 bases; junction bases not matched to a gene: 12. This CDR3 has 19 residues. DNA for the CDR3: TGCGCCAGCAGCCAAGATGTAAGACGAGGAGCGGGAGGGTACAATGAGCAGTTCTTC. It specifies CASSQDVRRGAGGYNEQFF.

The gene calls are TRBV5-4 and TRBJ2-1; possibly TRBD1 or TRBD2 for D (6 bases each). This CDR3 comprises 17 residues. V lost 2 bases, J lost 8 bases, and 23 bases lay in between. Germline assignment: CDR1 SGHNT and CDR2 YYREEE (reference sequence). CDR3 sequence reads: CASSFPLQGSREDEQFF. The CDR3 DNA reads as TGTGCCAGCAGCTTTCCACTTCAGGGGTCGAGGGAGGATGAGCAGTTCTTC.

The chain couples TRBV5-1 to TRBJ1-1, with 9 bases matching TRBD1. The J segment lost 1 base and the V segment lost 3 bases, leaving 1 base of the junction unmatched. The CDR3 has 14 amino acids. Germline V gene sequence: CDR1 SGHRS, CDR2 YFSETQ. The CDR3 is CASSSTGGNTEAFF. The CDR3 DNA follows: TGCGCCAGCAGCTCGACAGGGGGGAACACTGAAGCTTTCTTT.

As DNA, the CDR3 is TGTGCCAGCAGGCGATCCGGGACTAGCGGCTACGAGCAGTACTTC. This codes for CASRRSGTSGYEQYF. The V and J genes are TRBV7-2 and TRBJ2-7; TRBD2 matches 11 bases. CDR3 length equals 15 residues. V gave up 6 bases and J gave up 3 bases; unmatched junction bases: 7. Per germline, CDR1 SGHTA and CDR2 FQGNSA.

Concerning this clone itself: The same CDR3 arises from other DNA sequences in this sample as well. The chain links TRBV7-9 to TRBJ2-3; 14 bases fit TRBD2. The CDR3 contains 16 residues. Per germline, CDR1 SEHNR and CDR2 FQNEAQ (reference sequence). J was trimmed by 6 bases and V by 5 bases; bases with no gene match: 7. In nucleotides, the CDR3 is TGTGCCAGCAGCACGGGACTAGCGGGAGTGAGGGATACGCAGTATTTT. Translation: CASSTGLAGVRDTQYF.

The chain is built from TRBV25-1 and TRBJ1-5; D unresolved. V was shortened by 5 bases and J by 3 bases, with 14 bases between the two germline ends. This CDR3 comprises 15 residues. Germline assignment: CDR1 MGHDK and CDR2 SYGVNS. DNA of the CDR3: TGTGCCAGCAGTCCGGCAGGTCCCTTCAATCAGCCCCAGCATTTT. Translating gives CASSPAGPFNQPQHF.

This sequence joins TRBV14 and TRBJ2-5, with TRBD1 identical over 7 bases. V shed 0 bases, J shed 7 bases, and the junction held 2 bases outside the gene matches. The germline V gene has CDR1 SGHDN and CDR2 FVKESK. The CDR3 loop spans 13 amino acids. The chain's CDR3 is CASSQEQGVTQYF. Written as DNA, the CDR3 is TGTGCCAGCAGCCAAGAGCAGGGGGTGACCCAGTACTTC. The full variable domain, with the rest looked up from reference TRBV14 and TRBJ2-5, is EAGVTQFPSHSVIEKGQTVTLRCDPISGHDNLYWYRRVMGKEIKFLLHFVKESKQDESGMPNNRFLAERTGGTYSTLKVQPAELEDSGVYFCASSQEQGVTQYFGPGTRLLVL.

The rearrangement links TRBV5-1 to TRBJ2-1, with 9 bases identical to TRBD2. The CDR3 extends over 15 amino acids. CDR1 is SGHRS and CDR2 is YFSETQ in the germline V gene. V lost 4 bases, J lost 3 bases, and 5 bases stayed unmatched. CDR3 DNA: TGCGCCAGCAGCCCGACTAGCGGATACTACAATGAGCAGTTCTTC. It translates to CASSPTSGYYNEQFF.

The chain recombines TRBV5-5 with TRBJ1-1; D gene ambiguous. The CDR3 runs to 15 residues. Trimming shortened V by 4 bases and J by 2 bases, and 15 bases separated the two germline ends. Germline CDR1 SGHKS, CDR2 YYEKEE (reference sequence). CDR3 nucleotide sequence: TGTGCCAGCAGCCCTGTTTGGCAGGTTAACACTGAAGCTTTCTTT. Translation gives CASSPVWQVNTEAFF.

Remarks on this clone: It is likely a read error: a sequence one base away is far more abundant. The final CDR3 position lacks the conserved phenylalanine or tryptophan, pointing to a likely read error. This sequence joins TRBV15 and TRBJ2-7; D unresolved. This CDR3 comprises 12 residues. V was pared by 0 bases and J by 5 bases, with 5 bases between. Germline-derived CDR1 and CDR2 are LNHNV and YYDKDF (reference sequence). The CDR3 protein is CATSRDEDEQYL. The CDR3 nucleotides are TGTGCCACCAGCAGAGATGAGGACGAGCAGTACTTA.